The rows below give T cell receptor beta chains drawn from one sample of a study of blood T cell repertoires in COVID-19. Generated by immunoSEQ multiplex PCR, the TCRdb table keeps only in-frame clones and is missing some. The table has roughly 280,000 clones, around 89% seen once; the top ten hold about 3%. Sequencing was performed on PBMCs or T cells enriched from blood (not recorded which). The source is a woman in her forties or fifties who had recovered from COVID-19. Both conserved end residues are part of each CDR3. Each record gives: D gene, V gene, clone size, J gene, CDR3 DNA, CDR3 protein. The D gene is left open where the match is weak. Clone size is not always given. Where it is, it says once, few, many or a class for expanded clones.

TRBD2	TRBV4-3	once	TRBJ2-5	TGCGCCAGCAGCCAAGGACTAGCGGGAGACCAAGAGACCCAGTACTTC	CASSQGLAGDQETQYF
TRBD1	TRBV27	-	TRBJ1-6	TGTGCCAGCAGTCTCCGACAGGGAGCTTCACCCCTCCACTTT	CASSLRQGASPLHF
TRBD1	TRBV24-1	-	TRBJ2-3	TGTGCCACCAGTGATCGGGGACAGGGTGCAGATACGCAGTATTTT	CATSDRGQGADTQYF
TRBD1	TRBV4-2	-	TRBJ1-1	TGTGCCAGCAGCCAAGAGGGCAGGGGGCCCACTGAAGCTTTCTTT	CASSQEGRGPTEAFF
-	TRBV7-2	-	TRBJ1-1	TGTGCCAGCAGCAGAACAGGGAGCTTTTCTGAAGCTTTCTTT	CASSRTGSFSEAFF
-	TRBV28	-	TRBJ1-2	TGTGCCAGCAGTTTACAGGGCAAGGCCGCTGGCTACACCTTC	CASSLQGKAAGYTF
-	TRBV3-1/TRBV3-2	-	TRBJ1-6	TGTGCCAGCAGCCAAGATCCGGGTAATTCACCCCTCCACTTT	CASSQDPGNSPLHF
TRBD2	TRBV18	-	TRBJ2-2	TGTGCCAGCTCACCACAGAGCGGGGACGGGCTGTTTTTT	CASSPQSGDGLFF
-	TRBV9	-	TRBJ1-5	TGTGCCAGCAGCGTGGGGGCAGAAAATCAGCCCCAGCATTTT	CASSVGAENQPQHF
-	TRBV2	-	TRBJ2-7	TGTGCCAGCAAGGAGCCTAGCGCGAGCTACGAGCAGTACTTC	CASKEPSASYEQYF
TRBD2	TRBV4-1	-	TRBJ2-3	TGCGCCAGCAGCCAAAAAACCGGCTGGACTAGCGGTCAGGATACGCAGTATTTT	CASSQKTGWTSGQDTQYF
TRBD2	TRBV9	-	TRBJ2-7	TGTGCCAGCAGCACCGGGACTAGCGGGAGGGAATCCTACGAGCAGTACTTC	CASSTGTSGRESYEQYF
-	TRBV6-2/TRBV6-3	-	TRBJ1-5	TGTGCCAGCAGTTCCGTATCAAACGAGCAGCCCCAGCATTTT	CASSSVSNEQPQHF
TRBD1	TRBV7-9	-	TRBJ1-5	TGTGCCAGCAGCAAAGACAGGGAAAGTCAGCCCCAGCATTTT	CASSKDRESQPQHF
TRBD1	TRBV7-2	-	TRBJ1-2	TGTGCCAGCAGCACCCCCGGGACAGGGGGAGGCTATGGCTACACCTTC	CASSTPGTGGGYGYTF
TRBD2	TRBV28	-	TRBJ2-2	TGTGCCAGCAGTCCGGGAGGGACGAACACCGGGGAGCTGTTTTTT	CASSPGGTNTGELFF
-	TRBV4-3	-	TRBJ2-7	TGCGCCAGCAGTCCCGGGGGATACGGCTACGAGCAGTACTTC	CASSPGGYGYEQYF
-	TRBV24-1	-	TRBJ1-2	TGTGCCACCAGTGATACCATCGGCCAGGATAATGGCTACACCTTC	CATSDTIGQDNGYTF
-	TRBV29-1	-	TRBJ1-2	TGCAGCGTTGTAGGTCCAGGGTATGGCTACACCTTC	CSVVGPGYGYTF
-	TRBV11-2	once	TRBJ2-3	TGTGCCAGCAGCTTACCCGGACTCCCGACAGATACGCAGTATTTT	CASSLPGLPTDTQYF
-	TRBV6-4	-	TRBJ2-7	TGTGCCAGCAGTGACGAGGGCTCCTACGAGCAGTACTTC	CASSDEGSYEQYF